A single sample is the source of the 6 T cell receptor beta chains below, sequenced in a study of PD-L1 blockade in urothelial cancer. As for time point: pretreatment peripheral blood. The table came from immunoSEQ multiplex PCR; TCRdb's copy has only in-frame clones and leaves some out. The sample includes under 70,000 clones, roughly 87% of them seen just once. Source: PBMCs, taken around atezolizumab (anti-PD-L1) treatment. These receptors were collected from a man between 65 and 79 years old with urothelial cancer.

The chain is built from TRBV19 and TRBJ2-5, with 7 bases that match TRBD1. V was clipped by 4 bases and J by 4 bases; unmatched bases: 6. CDR1 LNHDA and CDR2 SQIVND come from the germline V gene (reference sequence). The CDR3 has 14 residues. CDR3 DNA sequence: TGTGCCAGTAGTAGAGGACAGGTTAGAGAGACCCAGTACTTC. Amino acids: CASSRGQVRETQYF.

The chain couples TRBV10-3 to TRBJ2-5; a possible D gene is TRBD1 (6 bases). This CDR3 is built from 14 residues. Looked up from germline, CDR1 is ENHRY and CDR2 is SYGVKD. V was clipped by 8 bases and J by 5 bases, with 18 bases between them. DNA for the CDR3: TGTGCCATCGGAAGGCCAGGGGTAGGCGAGACCCAGTACTTC. Encoded protein: CAIGRPGVGETQYF.

The chain combines TRBV7-9 with TRBJ2-1; 10 nucleotides align to TRBD2. The CDR3 extends over 19 amino acids. V shed 1 base, J shed 4 bases, and the junction held 13 bases outside the gene matches. The germline CDR1 and CDR2 sequences are SEHNR and FQNEAQ (reference sequence). The CDR3 DNA is TGTGCCAGCAGCTTAGTTACACTAGCGGGACCTACTATATACAATGAGCAGTTCTTC. This translates into CASSLVTLAGPTIYNEQFF.

The J gene is TRBJ1-1, the V gene TRBV5-1; maybe TRBD1 (5 bases). CDR3 length: 16 residues. Germline V gives CDR1 SGHRS, CDR2 YFSETQ. The V end was cut by 4 bases, the J end by 0 bases, with 16 bases between. Here the CDR3 reads CASSRMGGGMNTEAFF. The CDR3 nucleotides are TGCGCCAGCAGCCGAATGGGGGGGGGAATGAACACTGAAGCTTTCTTT.

Notes on this clone: Additional DNA sequences in this sample encode the identical CDR3. The chain recombines TRBV9 with TRBJ2-7; 7 bases are a match to TRBD2. This CDR3 spans 14 amino acids. V gave up 0 bases and J gave up 2 bases; unmatched junction bases: 2. Germline CDR1 SGDLS, CDR2 YYNGEE. CDR3 nucleotides: TGTGCCAGCAGCGTAGGCGGGAGCACCTACGAGCAGTACTTC. Translated, it gives CASSVGGSTYEQYF.

The chain couples TRBV11-2 to TRBJ1-5; the D gene is possibly TRBD1 (5 bases). CDR1 and CDR2 (germline): SGHAT, FQNNGV. This CDR3 comprises 14 residues. Trimming removed 0 bases from V and 10 bases from J, with 13 bases in between. The CDR3 reads CASSLDLSGEPQHF. Here the CDR3 DNA reads TGTGCCAGCAGCTTAGATCTGTCGGGGGAACCCCAGCATTTT.